These 13 T cell receptor beta chains originate from one sample sequenced in a study of T cell responses to AZD1222 COVID-19 vaccine. Measured with immunoSEQ multiplex PCR; TCRdb has only the in-frame clones, and not every one. The repertoire holds about 45,000 clones, with about 90% as singletons. The sample here was peripheral blood, taken 28 days after the second AZD1222 dose. The receptors shown here come from an adult who received the AZD1222 COVID-19 vaccine.

This chain uses TRBV4-3 with TRBJ1-4; possible D gene TRBD1, 5 bases. V lost 1 base, J lost 8 bases, and 8 bases lay in between. The CDR3 has 13 residues. CDR1 is LGHNA, CDR2 YSLEER, per germline. CDR3 region: CASSQVGTEKLFF. The DNA for the CDR3 is TGCGCCAGCAGCCAAGTGGGGACGGAAAAACTGTTTTTT.

This clone showed up just once. The chain carries TRBV4-1 and TRBJ1-2; D is undetermined. The CDR3 length is 12 residues. V gave up 0 bases and J gave up 8 bases, with 7 bases separating them. Germline V gives CDR1 MGHRA, CDR2 YSYEKL. The CDR3 bases are TGCGCCAGCAGCCAAGAGCGGGGAGGCTACACCTTC. Residues: CASSQERGGYTF.

The chain has TRBV28 and TRBJ1-1; TRBD1 might be the D (5 bases). This CDR3 region has 11 residues. V shed 8 bases and J shed 1 base, with 5 bases lying between them. Per the germline V gene, CDR1 is MDHEN and CDR2 is SYDVKM. CDR3 in amino acids: CASGGNTEAFF. Written as DNA, the CDR3 is TGTGCCAGCGGGGGGAACACTGAAGCTTTCTTT.

The rearrangement uses TRBV4-2 and TRBJ2-7, with 9 bases fitting TRBD2. From germline, CDR1 is LGHNA and CDR2 YNFKEQ. The CDR3 is 13 residues long. The trim removed 3 bases at V and 6 bases at J, leaving 3 bases unmatched. The CDR3 DNA reads TGTGCCAGCAGCCAGGCTAGCGGGATCGAGCAGTACTTC. Its protein product is CASSQASGIEQYF.

The chain uses TRBV2 and TRBJ2-3, with 8 bases that match TRBD1. The CDR3 extends over 16 amino acids. Germline CDR1 reads SNHLY; CDR2 reads FYNNEI. After removal of 4 bases from V and 2 bases from J, the junction contained 8 bases not matched to a gene. The CDR3 DNA sequence: TGTGCCAGCAGTGGGGGACAGGACTACACCACAGATACGCAGTATTTT. Its translation is CASSGGQDYTTDTQYF.

The chain joins TRBV4-1 to TRBJ2-5, with 9 bases lining up with TRBD2. V lost 4 bases and J lost 4; bases outside the gene matches: 13. CDR1 MGHRA and CDR2 YSYEKL come from the germline V gene. The CDR3 sequence is 17 residues long. The CDR3: CASSREGVSGSTETQYF. CDR3 in DNA: TGCGCCAGCAGCCGAGAGGGGGTTAGCGGGAGCACAGAGACCCAGTACTTC.

The J gene is TRBJ2-7, the V gene TRBV4-3, with D perhaps TRBD2 (7 bases). In germline, CDR1 is LGHNA, CDR2 YSLEER. Trimming took off 1 base at V and 3 bases at J, with 13 bases between the two ends. This CDR3 spans 15 amino acids. In nucleotides, the CDR3 is TGCGCCAGCAGCCAAGGCTGGGGGGGCAGCTACGAGCAGTACTTC. Amino acid sequence: CASSQGWGGSYEQYF.

The chain employs TRBV9 and TRBJ2-1; weak D call: TRBD2 (6 bases). Per germline, CDR1 SGDLS and CDR2 YYNGEE. Trimming took off 4 bases at V and 5 bases at J, with 19 bases between the two ends. CDR3 length equals 16 residues. CDR3 in DNA: TGTGCCAGCAGCCTGCTCCCAGCGGGCGGTAACAATGAGCAGTTCTTC. It codes for CASSLLPAGGNNEQFF.

The chain joins TRBV24-1 to TRBJ2-1; 10 positions agree with TRBD2. J was trimmed by 5 bases and V by 5 bases; bases with no gene match: 8. The CDR3 extends over 16 amino acids. From germline, CDR1 is KGHDR and CDR2 SFDVKD. The CDR3 region is CATSVSGLAGDNEQFF. CDR3 nucleotides: TGTGCCACCAGTGTATCAGGGCTAGCGGGAGACAATGAGCAGTTCTTC.

This chain links TRBV12-3 or TRBV12-4 with TRBJ2-1, with D unresolved. The V end lost 4 bases, the J end lost 15 bases, and 13 bases lay between the germline ends. There are 11 residues in the CDR3. The CDR3 loop reads CASSSPKVRFF. In DNA form, the CDR3 reads TGTGCCAGCAGTTCACCCAAGGTACGGTTCTTC.

The genes are TRBV9 and TRBJ2-1; 8 bases fit TRBD2. The CDR3 contains 15 residues. Germline CDR1 is SGDLS and CDR2 is YYNGEE. The junction had 3 bases not matched to a gene; V was cut back by 0 bases and J by 4 bases. The CDR3 DNA follows: TGTGCCAGCAGCGTAGCGGGAGGGCCGTACAATGAGCAGTTCTTC. Its protein is CASSVAGGPYNEQFF.

V is TRBV6-2 or TRBV6-3 and J is TRBJ2-7; TRBD2 might be the D (5 bases). The length of the CDR3 is 14 residues. The V end was cut by 5 bases, the J end by 6 bases, with 17 bases between. The germline CDR1 and CDR2 sequences are MNHEY and SVGEGT. This CDR3 reads CASSTRTGLVEQYF. The CDR3 bases are TGTGCCAGCAGTACCCGGACTGGTTTGGTCGAGCAGTACTTC.

This chain joins TRBV18 and TRBJ1-6; possibly TRBD1 for D (5 bases). Trimming cost V 3 bases and J 7 bases, with 13 bases left between them. Germline V gene data show CDR1 as KGHSH and CDR2 as LQKENI. The CDR3 has 15 residues. The CDR3 here is CASSPIQGSNSPLHF. The CDR3 DNA is TGTGCCAGCTCACCTATCCAGGGCAGCAATTCACCCCTCCACTTT.